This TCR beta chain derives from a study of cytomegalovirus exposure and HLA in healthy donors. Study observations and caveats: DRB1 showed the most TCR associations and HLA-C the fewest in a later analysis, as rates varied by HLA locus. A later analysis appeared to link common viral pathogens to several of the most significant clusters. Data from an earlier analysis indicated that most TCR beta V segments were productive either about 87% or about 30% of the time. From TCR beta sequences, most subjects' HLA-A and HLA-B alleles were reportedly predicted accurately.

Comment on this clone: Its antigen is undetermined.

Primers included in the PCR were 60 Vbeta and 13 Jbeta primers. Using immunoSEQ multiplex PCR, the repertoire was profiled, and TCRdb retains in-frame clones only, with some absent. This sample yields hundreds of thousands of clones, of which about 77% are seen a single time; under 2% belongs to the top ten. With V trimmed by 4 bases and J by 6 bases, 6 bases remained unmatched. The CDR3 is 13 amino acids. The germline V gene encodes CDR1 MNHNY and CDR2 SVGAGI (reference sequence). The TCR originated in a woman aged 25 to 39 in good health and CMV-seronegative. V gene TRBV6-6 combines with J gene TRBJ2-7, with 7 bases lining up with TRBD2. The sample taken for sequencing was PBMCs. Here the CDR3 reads CASSSLTGGEQYF. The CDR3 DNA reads TGTGCCAGCAGTTCCCTAACGGGAGGCGAGCAGTACTTC.